The 23 T cell receptor beta chains presented below share a single source sample, sequenced in a study of early T cells in non-severe SARS-CoV-2 infection. Each CDR3 protein gets one entry after TCRdb re-called the 5' RACE reads with MiXCR. The data contain around 50,000 distinct CDR3 sequences, approximately 12% of them singletons. Sample: whole blood. All receptors come from an adult who was a healthcare worker with PCR-confirmed SARS-CoV-2 infection or an uninfected control (not recorded which).

This clonotype was seen ten or more times. The CDR3 protein is CATSRSFPGTGEAFF. CDR3 in DNA: TGTGCCACCAGCAGATCCTTCCCCGGCACGGGCGAAGCTTTCTTT. The V call is TRBV15, the J call TRBJ1-1; no clear D gene. Trimming left V 2 bases short and J 8 bases short, with 18 bases between. From germline, CDR1 is LNHNV and CDR2 YYDKDF (reference sequence). CDR3 length: 15 amino acids.

This clonotype has just a few counts. This rearrangement joins TRBV5-1 to TRBJ2-1, with 12 bases that match TRBD2. The CDR3 spans 16 residues. The V segment lost 0 bases and the J segment 8 bases; nucleotides outside the gene matches: 6. Germline loops: CDR1 SGHRS, CDR2 YFSETQ. In DNA form, the CDR3 reads TGCGCCAGCAGCTTGGCCCCTAGCGGGGGGGCCTATGAGCAGTTCTTC. Protein product: CASSLAPSGGAYEQFF.

This clonotype was detected many times. The chain joins TRBV4-1 to TRBJ1-2; D gene ambiguous. Germline assignment: CDR1 MGHRA and CDR2 YSYEKL. V was trimmed by 2 bases and J by 6 bases, leaving 13 bases between them. The CDR3 covers 14 residues. The CDR3 nucleotides read TGCGCCAGCAGCCAATTTGCAGTTTCGGATGGCTACACCTTC. It yields the protein CASSQFAVSDGYTF.

The genes are TRBV7-8 and TRBJ1-1, with D tentatively TRBD1 (5 bases). The CDR3 has 14 residues. Trimming took off 5 bases at V and 3 bases at J, with 13 bases between the two ends. The germline V gene has CDR1 SGHVS and CDR2 FQNEAQ. CDR3 residues: CASSPRGRDTEAFF. The CDR3 DNA reads TGTGCCAGCAGCCCACGGGGGAGGGACACTGAAGCTTTCTTT.

This clonotype was counted ten times or more. J is TRBJ2-1 and V is TRBV7-3, with D perhaps matching TRBD1 (7 bases). V lost 5 bases and J lost 7, with 18 bases in between. This CDR3 comprises 15 residues. CDR1 and CDR2 from the germline V gene are SGHTA and FQGTGA. DNA of the CDR3: TGTGCCAGCAGCCTCCAGGGGGGAATGGGGAATGAGCAGTTCTTC. This translates into CASSLQGGMGNEQFF.

This clonotype showed up many times. The chain carries TRBV7-8 and TRBJ2-5, with D possibly matching TRBD1 (5 bases). The germline V gene has CDR1 SGHVS and CDR2 FQNEAQ. Trimming cost V 1 base and J 5 bases, with 8 bases left between them. This CDR3 spans 13 amino acids. The CDR3: CASSLVGAETQYF. DNA of the CDR3: TGTGCCAGCAGCTTAGTAGGGGCGGAGACCCAGTACTTC.

This clonotype has just a few counts. The J gene is TRBJ2-5, the V gene TRBV5-4; D is unclear. There are 13 residues in the CDR3. V lost 0 bases to trimming and J lost 4 bases, with 7 bases between them. Per germline, CDR1 SGHNT and CDR2 YYREEE (reference sequence). This CDR3 is CASSLAAGETQYF. As DNA, the CDR3 is TGTGCCAGCAGCTTGGCGGCAGGAGAGACCCAGTACTTC.

This chain links TRBV29-1 with TRBJ1-2, with D maybe TRBD1 (5 bases). This CDR3 has 11 amino acids. The ends were cut back, 4 bases at V and 8 bases at J, with 11 bases in the middle. In germline, CDR1 is SQVTM, CDR2 ANQGSEA. The CDR3 nucleotides are TGCAGCGTTGCTGGGGGTGGCGGCTACACCTTC. Residues: CSVAGGGGYTF.

This clonotype was observed once. CDR3 amino acids: CASGPSNEQFF. The CDR3 nucleotides are TGTGCCTCCGGACCTAGCAATGAGCAGTTCTTC. The chain links TRBV10-3 to TRBJ2-1; the D is unclear. Trimming shortened V by 11 bases and J by 6 bases, and 11 bases separated the two germline ends. The CDR3 runs 11 residues. Germline CDR1 ENHRY, CDR2 SYGVKD.

In its sample, this clonotype was seen many times. The chain recombines TRBV29-1 with TRBJ1-5; TRBD1 matches at 8 bases. The CDR3 covers 15 residues. V gave up 4 bases and J gave up 6 bases; unmatched junction bases: 11. From germline, CDR1 is SQVTM and CDR2 ANQGSEA. The chain's CDR3 is CSVVPGQGWSQPQHF. The CDR3 DNA sequence: TGCAGCGTTGTCCCCGGACAGGGATGGAGTCAGCCCCAGCATTTT.

The chain has TRBV27 and TRBJ1-2, with 7 positions matching TRBD1. V was pared by 7 bases and J by 7 bases, with 12 bases of the junction left unmatched. The CDR3 covers 14 residues. Per the germline V gene, CDR1 is MNHEY and CDR2 is SMNVEV (reference sequence). CDR3 sequence: CASKFARDSIGYTF. The CDR3 nucleotides read TGTGCCAGCAAATTCGCCAGGGACAGCATTGGCTACACCTTC.

This clonotype was counted many times. The CDR3 region has the DNA TGTGCCAGCAGCCATAGCGGGAGCAATGAGCAGTTCTTC. It specifies CASSHSGSNEQFF. The chain joins TRBV7-2 to TRBJ2-1, with TRBD2 matching over 9 bases. V lost 5 bases to trimming and J lost 6 bases; unmatched junction nucleotides: 2. CDR3 length equals 13 residues. Germline V gene sequence: CDR1 SGHTA, CDR2 FQGNSA.

This clonotype was seen at least ten times. The chain joins TRBV29-1 to TRBJ1-1, with a possible D match to TRBD1 (5 bases). This CDR3 contains 14 residues. Germline values: CDR1 SQVTM, CDR2 ANQGSEA. Trimming cost V 3 bases and J 5 bases, with 16 bases left between them. The CDR3 protein is CSVEGGPEGTEAFF. For the CDR3, the DNA is TGCAGCGTTGAGGGAGGTCCCGAGGGGACTGAAGCTTTCTTT.

This clonotype has more than one count but fewer than ten. The chain joins TRBV5-5 to TRBJ1-6; D not resolved. The ends were cut back, 0 bases at V and 6 bases at J, with 4 bases in the middle. The CDR3 length is 13 residues. The germline gives CDR1 SGHKS, CDR2 YYEKEE (reference sequence). CDR3 nucleotides: TGTGCCAGCAGCTTGGGGCCTAATTCACCCCTCCACTTT. The encoded protein is CASSLGPNSPLHF. Using reference TRBV5-5 and TRBJ1-6 for the parts outside the CDR3, the full variable domain is DAGVTQSPTHLIKTRGQQVTLRCSPISGHKSVSWYQQVLGQGPQFIFQYYEKEERGRGNFPDRFSARQFPNYSSELNVNALLLGDSALYLCASSLGPNSPLHFGNGTRLTVT.

This clonotype showed up just a few times. This chain connects TRBV7-9 to TRBJ2-3, with a possible D match to TRBD1 (5 bases). V was cut by 5 bases and J by 2 bases, with 8 bases left in between. Germline lookup yields CDR1 SEHNR and CDR2 FQNEAQ (reference sequence). The CDR3 is 13 residues long. This CDR3 reads CASSPDNTDTQYF. CDR3 sequence (DNA): TGTGCCAGCAGCCCGGACAACACAGATACGCAGTATTTT.

The gene calls are TRBV10-2 and TRBJ2-1; D remains unclear. V dropped 5 bases and J dropped 1 base, with 12 bases sitting between them. Germline loops: CDR1 WSHSY, CDR2 SAAADI. This CDR3 spans 15 amino acids. The CDR3 nucleotides read TGCGCCAGCAGTCGGGCAGAGATATCCTACAATGAGCAGTTCTTC. Translated: CASSRAEISYNEQFF.

Ten or more counts support this clonotype. CDR3 DNA sequence: TGTGCCAGCAGCCTAGAGGGACGGATGAACACTGAAGCTTTCTTT. It specifies CASSLEGRMNTEAFF. The chain has TRBV3-1 and TRBJ1-1; maybe TRBD1 (5 bases). V lost 4 bases and J 0 bases, leaving 12 bases between the germline ends. The CDR3 consists of 15 residues. Per the germline V gene, CDR1 is LGHDT and CDR2 is YNNKEL (reference sequence).

The sample holds a few counts of this clonotype. The genes are TRBV30 and TRBJ1-4; D gene ambiguous. Germline CDR1 is GTSNPN and CDR2 is SVGIG (reference sequence). V shed 0 bases and J shed 1 base, with 12 bases lying between them. The CDR3 runs to 16 residues. The CDR3 spells CAWSVPRRRTNEKLFF. The CDR3 bases are TGTGCCTGGAGTGTACCCAGGAGAAGAACTAATGAAAAACTGTTTTTT.

Many counts were recorded for this clonotype. The genes are TRBV7-8 and TRBJ2-6; 8 bases are a match to TRBD1. The V and J ends lost 5 bases and 1 base, in that order; junction bases with no gene match: 10. The germline V gene has CDR1 SGHVS and CDR2 FQNEAQ. The CDR3 loop spans 18 amino acids. The chain's CDR3 is CASSLRTGIQSGANVLTF. The CDR3 coding sequence is TGTGCCAGCAGCCTCCGGACAGGGATCCAATCTGGGGCCAACGTCCTGACTTTC.

This clonotype was recorded a few times. J is TRBJ2-7 and V is TRBV28; TRBD2 might be the D (5 bases). V shed 6 bases and J shed 5 bases, with 8 bases lying between them. Germline loops: CDR1 MDHEN, CDR2 SYDVKM. This CDR3 is built from 11 residues. The CDR3 region is CASRAGDEQYF. CDR3 DNA: TGTGCCAGCAGAGCCGGGGACGAGCAGTACTTC. The full variable domain, in which reference TRBV28 and TRBJ2-7 provide the parts outside the CDR3, is DVKVTQSSRYLVKRTGEKVFLECVQDMDHENMFWYRQDPGLGLRLIYFSYDVKMKEKGDIPEGYSVSREKKERFSLILESASTNQTSMYLCASRAGDEQYFGPGTRLTVT.

This clonotype has just a few counts. The chain employs TRBV11-3 and TRBJ2-1; D may be TRBD2 (6 bases). Germline V CDR1 and CDR2: SGHNT, YENEEA. The CDR3 has 14 amino acids. Trimming left V 7 bases short and J 7 bases short, with 17 bases between. In DNA, the CDR3 is TGTGCCAGCACGGTAGGGAGGTTCGAGAATGAGCAGTTCTTC. Protein: CASTVGRFENEQFF. Filled out from reference TRBV11-3 and TRBJ2-1, the complete variable domain reads EAGVVQSPRYKIIEKKQPVAFWCNPISGHNTLYWYLQNLGQGPELLIRYENEEAVDDSQLPKDRFSAERLKGVDSTLKIQPAELGDSAVYLCASTVGRFENEQFFGPGTRLTVL.

This clonotype was counted between two and nine times. This rearrangement joins TRBV7-9 to TRBJ2-7; 9 nucleotides line up with TRBD2. Trimming at V came to 4 bases and at J to 5 bases, leaving 6 bases not matched to a gene. The CDR3 contains 14 residues. CDR1 is SEHNR, CDR2 FQNEAQ, per germline (reference sequence). The CDR3 DNA reads as TGTGCCAGCAGCTACGCGGGAGGGCCCAACGAGCAGTACTTC. It codes for CASSYAGGPNEQYF.

This clonotype was counted ten times or more. This CDR3 reads CSARRTEAFF. For the CDR3, the DNA is TGCAGTGCCCGCAGGACTGAAGCTTTCTTT. The chain uses TRBV20-1 and TRBJ1-1; D gene unclear. The CDR3 runs 10 residues. In germline, CDR1 is DFQATT, CDR2 SNEGSKA (reference sequence). Between the trimmed V and J ends, which lost 6 bases and 5 bases, there was a span of 7 bases.